This entry features one T cell receptor beta chain sequence. CDR3 length equals 14 residues. CDR1 MNHEY and CDR2 SVGEGT come from the germline V gene. V lost 7 bases to trimming and J lost 3 bases, with 13 bases between them. These data originate in a study of blood T cell repertoires in COVID-19. This table comes from immunoSEQ multiplex PCR, and its TCRdb copy is limited to in-frame clones, with some not included. The sample has roughly 120,000 clones, approximately 80% seen once. This chain connects TRBV6-2 or TRBV6-3 to TRBJ2-1, with D perhaps matching TRBD2 (5 bases). This TCR came from a man aged 50 or older with acute or convalescent COVID-19. The material sequenced was peripheral blood. The CDR3 DNA sequence: TGTGCCAGCACCCCTAGCCTGGTCTACAATGAGCAGTTCTTC. This codes for CASTPSLVYNEQFF.